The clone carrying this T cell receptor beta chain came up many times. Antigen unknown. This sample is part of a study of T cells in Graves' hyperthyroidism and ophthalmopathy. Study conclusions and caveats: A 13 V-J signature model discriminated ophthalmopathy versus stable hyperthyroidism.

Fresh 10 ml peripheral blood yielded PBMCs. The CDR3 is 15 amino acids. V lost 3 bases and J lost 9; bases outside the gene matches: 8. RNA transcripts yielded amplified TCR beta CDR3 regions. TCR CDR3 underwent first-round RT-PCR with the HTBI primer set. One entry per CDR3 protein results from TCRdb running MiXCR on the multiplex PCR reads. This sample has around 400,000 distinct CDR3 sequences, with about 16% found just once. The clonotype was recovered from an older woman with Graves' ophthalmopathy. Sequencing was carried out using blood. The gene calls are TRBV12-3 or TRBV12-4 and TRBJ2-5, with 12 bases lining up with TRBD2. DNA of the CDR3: TGTGCCAGCAGTTTTAGGACTAGCGGGATTAAGGCCCAGTACTTC. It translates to CASSFRTSGIKAQYF.